This T cell receptor (beta chain) was captured by sequencing in a study of CD8 T cells in Susac syndrome. Random hexamers were used to reverse transcribe the RNA input (about 0.5 to 1 ug). The CDR3 of TCR beta was amplified by immunoSEQ multiplex PCR across 54 Vbeta and 13 Jbeta. In TCRdb, the immunoSEQ multiplex PCR reads were re-called with MiXCR into one record per CDR3 protein. The repertoire holds roughly 130,000 distinct CDR3 sequences, with about 93% as singletons. From blood CD8+ and CD4+ T cells, TCR beta sequences were generated. Germline trimming cut 0 bases from V and 8 bases from J; bases unmatched to any gene: 4. This CDR3 spans 15 amino acids. Germline V lookup: CDR1 SGDLS, CDR2 YYNGEE.

Sequenced material: CD8+ T cells from PBMCs. The V call is TRBV9, the J call TRBJ2-4; TRBD2 matches at 11 bases. This TCR was sampled from a human donor with Susac syndrome. The CDR3 coding sequence is TGTGCCAGCAGCGTAGCTAGCGGGGGGAATTACATTCAGTACTTC. Its translation: CASSVASGGNYIQYF. The full variable domain, completed using reference TRBV9 and TRBJ2-4, is DSGVTQTPKHLITATGQRVTLRCSPRSGDLSVYWYQQSLDQGLQFLIQYYNGEERAKGNILERFSAQQFPDLHSELNLSSLELGDSALYFCASSVASGGNYIQYFGAGTRLSVL.